This TCR beta chain emerged from a study of Graves' ophthalmopathy and Graves' hyperthyroidism. Across the whole study: The stable label applied to hyperthyroidism with no ophthalmopathy within 18 months of follow-up.

J lost 3 bases, V lost 6 bases, and 7 bases had no gene match. The CDR3 contains 15 residues. Germline lookup yields CDR1 DFQATT and CDR2 SNEGSKA (reference sequence). Amplification of TCR beta CDR3 regions used RNA transcripts. RT-PCR in the first round used HTBI primers; a second-round multiplex PCR followed. One entry per CDR3 protein, called by TCRdb with MiXCR from the multiplex PCR reads. Of roughly 1.1 million distinct CDR3 sequences in the sample, about two fifths were seen once. No donor had other autoimmune disease, uncontrolled infection, pregnancy or lactation. On this clonotype: Antigen specificity is unknown.

General study results and limits: Ophthalmopathy and stable hyperthyroidism were discriminated by a 13-signature model, with 87.88% sensitivity and 81.08% specificity. Most expanded clonotypes from thyroid (those above 0.001 frequency) were also found in blood.

The sequenced material came from peripheral blood or thyroid tissue (not recorded which). The rearrangement links TRBV20-1 to TRBJ1-6; 8 positions agree with TRBD1. The source is an adult man with Graves' hyperthyroidism. Here the CDR3 DNA reads TGCAGTGCCCTACCGGGACAGGTCTATAATTCACCCCTCCACTTT. This encodes CSALPGQVYNSPLHF.